These 17 T cell receptor beta chains came from one sample sequenced in a study of response to subunit inactivated influenza vaccine. One entry per CDR3 protein results from TCRdb running MiXCR on the RT-PCR reads. The table has 450,000 to 700,000 distinct CDR3 sequences, 12% to 15% seen once. The specimen was PBMCs from blood, collected 12 days after vaccination. Receptors originate from a middle-aged man who received an inactivated influenza vaccine.

In its sample, this clonotype was seen a few times. The chain links TRBV12-3 or TRBV12-4 to TRBJ2-2, with TRBD2 identical over 11 bases. V dropped 6 bases and J dropped 7; count of bases not matched to a gene: 7. The CDR3 is made up of 15 amino acids. CDR3 nucleotides: TGTGCCAGCAGGGCTAGCGGGGGGAAAATCGGGGAGCTGTTTTTT. As protein: CASRASGGKIGELFF.

The chain couples TRBV6-2 or TRBV6-3 to TRBJ2-1, with D unclear. Germline CDR1 is MNHEY and CDR2 is SVGEGT. The CDR3 has 12 amino acids. V dropped 4 bases and J dropped 9 bases, with 10 bases sitting between them. The CDR3 protein is CASSSQSSEQFF. CDR3 sequence (DNA): TGTGCCAGCAGTTCCCAGAGTAGTGAGCAGTTCTTC.

This clonotype came up a few times. V gene TRBV5-1 combines with J gene TRBJ2-7; TRBD1 or TRBD2 may be the D gene (6 bases each). The V gene lost 3 bases and the J gene lost 6 bases, with 13 bases spanning the gap. The CDR3 covers 13 residues. Germline CDR1 SGHRS, CDR2 YFSETQ. CDR3 protein: CASSSLGGPEQYF. Written as DNA, the CDR3 is TGCGCCAGCAGCTCCCTAGGGGGGCCCGAGCAGTACTTC.

This chain joins TRBV9 and TRBJ1-2; unclear D gene. V was clipped by 2 bases and J by 3 bases, with 14 bases between them. In germline, CDR1 is SGDLS, CDR2 YYNGEE. This CDR3 is 15 amino acids long. In nucleotides, the CDR3 is TGTGCCAGCAGCGTTTTTGGATCCTTCGACTATGGCTACACCTTC. It encodes CASSVFGSFDYGYTF.

This clonotype was recorded a few times. CDR3 amino acids: CATGAVSTDTQYF. The DNA of the CDR3 is TGTGCCACTGGAGCGGTTAGCACAGATACGCAGTATTTT. The gene calls are TRBV24-1 and TRBJ2-3, with a weak D call TRBD2 (5 bases). Trimming removed 10 bases from V and 0 bases from J, with 10 bases in between. In germline, CDR1 is KGHDR, CDR2 SFDVKD. CDR3 length: 13 residues.

This clonotype has a count of ten or more. The chain couples TRBV30 to TRBJ2-3; TRBD2 aligns across 10 bases. In germline, CDR1 is GTSNPN, CDR2 SVGIG (reference sequence). This CDR3 contains 16 residues. The V segment lost 2 bases and the J segment 4 bases; nucleotides outside the gene matches: 9. CDR3 nucleotide sequence: TGTGCCTGGAGTATAGGACTAGCGGTTTGGGCAGATACGCAGTATTTT. Its translation is CAWSIGLAVWADTQYF.

In its sample, this clonotype was seen a few times. This chain uses TRBV20-1 with TRBJ2-5; D possibly uses TRBD1 or TRBD2 (5 bases each). The CDR3 is 12 amino acids. CDR1 and CDR2 from the germline V gene are DFQATT and SNEGSKA (reference sequence). Trimming removed 0 bases at V and 7 bases at J, with 9 bases between. The CDR3 loop reads CSAREGEGTQYF. The CDR3 coding sequence is TGCAGTGCTAGAGAGGGGGAAGGGACCCAGTACTTC.

This clonotype was seen only a few times. The CDR3 reads CASSSDLGVKLFF. The CDR3 bases are TGTGCCAGCAGCTCCGACTTGGGGGTAAAACTGTTTTTT. The V and J genes are TRBV7-2 and TRBJ1-4; TRBD1 is a possible D gene (5 bases). Trimming removed 4 bases from V and 10 bases from J, with 13 bases in between. The germline CDR1 and CDR2 sequences are SGHTA and FQGNSA. This CDR3 spans 13 amino acids.

The J gene is TRBJ2-7, the V gene TRBV10-3; 9 nucleotides match TRBD1. Germline-derived CDR1 and CDR2 are ENHRY and SYGVKD. The CDR3 runs 14 residues. Trimming took 10 bases from V and 4 from J; bases not matched to a gene: 11. CDR3 region: CATATGQGMYEQYF. The CDR3 region has the DNA TGTGCCACCGCGACCGGACAGGGGATGTACGAGCAGTACTTC.

This clonotype was found a few times. The J gene is TRBJ1-2, the V gene TRBV18; weak D call: TRBD1 (5 bases). V lost 4 bases, J lost 3 bases, and 15 bases lay in between. The CDR3 runs to 15 residues. The germline CDR1 and CDR2 sequences are KGHSH and LQKENI. The CDR3 is CASSRYTGTDYGYTF. The CDR3 bases are TGTGCCAGCTCACGCTATACCGGGACGGACTATGGCTACACCTTC.

The V and J genes are TRBV6-1 and TRBJ1-5, with TRBD1 matching 8 bases. Germline lookup yields CDR1 MNHNS and CDR2 SASEGT. The trim removed 5 bases at V and 2 bases at J, leaving 5 bases unmatched. There are 15 residues in the CDR3. This CDR3 reads CASSRGQGGNQPQHF. The CDR3 coding sequence is TGTGCCAGCAGTCGTGGACAGGGAGGCAATCAGCCCCAGCATTTT.

The CDR3 nucleotides are TGTGCCACCAGCAGAGATCGCCCCCACGAGCAGTACTTC. This sequence encodes CATSRDRPHEQYF. The chain combines TRBV15 with TRBJ2-7; D is unclear. In germline, CDR1 is LNHNV, CDR2 YYDKDF (reference sequence). The germline V and J ends were trimmed by 0 bases and 5 bases, with 8 bases remaining between them. The CDR3 sequence is 13 residues long.

This rearrangement joins TRBV7-9 to TRBJ2-3; 14 bases are a match to TRBD2. The CDR3 has 16 amino acids. After removal of 4 bases from V and 2 bases from J, the junction contained 2 bases not matched to a gene. The germline gives CDR1 SEHNR, CDR2 FQNEAQ (reference sequence). The CDR3 reads CASSSTSGRVTDTQYF. The DNA of the CDR3 is TGTGCCAGCAGCTCGACTAGCGGGAGGGTCACAGATACGCAGTATTTT. Using reference TRBV7-9 and TRBJ2-3 for the parts outside the CDR3, the full variable domain is DTGVSQNPRHKITKRGQNVTFRCDPISEHNRLYWYRQTLGQGPEFLTYFQNEAQLEKSRLLSDRFSAERPKGSFSTLEIQRTEQGDSAMYLCASSSTSGRVTDTQYFGPGTRLTVL.

This clonotype was seen more than once but under ten times. V usage is TRBV7-2 and J usage is TRBJ2-1; D uncertain. The V and J ends lost 5 bases and 0 bases respectively, with 11 bases between them. CDR3 length: 15 amino acids. CDR1 is SGHTA and CDR2 is FQGNSA in the germline V gene. The CDR3 is CASSNGINSYNEQFF. The CDR3 DNA sequence: TGTGCCAGCAGCAATGGGATAAACTCCTACAATGAGCAGTTCTTC.

The rearrangement joins TRBV4-3 to TRBJ1-4; 9 nucleotides align to TRBD1. Germline V gives CDR1 LGHNA, CDR2 YSLEER. The CDR3 is made up of 15 amino acids. V lost 0 bases and J lost 10; bases outside the gene matches: 6. The CDR3 region is CASSQDEGTGRKLFF. In DNA form, the CDR3 reads TGCGCCAGCAGCCAAGATGAAGGGACAGGGAGAAAACTGTTTTTT.

J is TRBJ1-4 and V is TRBV30; D perhaps matches TRBD1 (6 bases). V was trimmed by 4 bases and J by 5 bases, leaving 14 bases between them. This CDR3 comprises 14 residues. Germline V gives CDR1 GTSNPN, CDR2 SVGIG (reference sequence). DNA for the CDR3: TGTGCCTGGACGGTGACAGGTCTAAATGAAAAACTGTTTTTT. Its translation: CAWTVTGLNEKLFF.

The sample holds a few counts of this clonotype. The chain couples TRBV20-1 to TRBJ1-1; D might be TRBD1 (5 bases). CDR1 and CDR2 from the germline V gene are DFQATT and SNEGSKA (reference sequence). This CDR3 is 16 amino acids long. V lost 3 bases, J lost 6 bases, and 23 bases lay in between. CDR3 DNA: TGCAGTGCTAGTCTGGGCACCGGAGGGGAGGGCGCTGAAGCTTTCTTT. Its translation: CSASLGTGGEGAEAFF.